This T cell receptor (beta chain) was documented in a study of blood T cell repertoires in COVID-19. Turning to the study itself: Italy, Spain and the United States were the sources of the convalescent and acute COVID-19 samples.

In the source study's methods: For nucleated cells, counts were estimated from reference gene primer amplification. Clones were sequenced by immunoSEQ multiplex PCR, and TCRdb holds only the in-frame ones, with some missing. The V and J calls and clone size come from that table; D and trimming were worked out from the DNA. Of about 75,000 clones in the sample, 88% are singletons; the top ten hold roughly a fifth. The CDR3 has 15 amino acids. Germline CDR1 SEHNR, CDR2 FQNEAQ (reference sequence). Trimming took off 9 bases at V and 0 bases at J, with 18 bases between the two ends. Sequencing was done on a sample of peripheral blood. The rearrangement links TRBV7-9 to TRBJ2-7; no clear D gene. The TCR originated in a human donor in a cohort sampled during active COVID-19. CDR3 sequence reads: CASRRTGSSSYEQYF. Here the CDR3 DNA reads TGTGCCAGTAGGAGAACCGGGTCAAGCTCCTACGAGCAGTACTTC.